This TCR beta chain appears in the sequencing data of a study of blood T cell dynamics during melanoma immunotherapy. Study at large: First-line therapy was either pembrolizumab or nivolumab with ipilimumab for metastatic melanoma.

Indicated time point: pre-treatment baseline. Whole-study results and caveats: It remained unknown if the driving T cell clones were melanoma-specific.

Some clones are missing from TCRdb's copy, which holds only in-frame ones; the method was immunoSEQ multiplex PCR. The data show approximately 15,000 clones, roughly 86% seen once. Remarks on this clone: Its antigen is not known.

This clonotype originated in a human donor with melanoma. Source: blood, taken from a patient treated with checkpoint blockade.

The CDR3 loop reads CASSAGEAFVREKLFF. The DNA for the CDR3 is TGTGCCAGCAGCGCAGGGGAGGCGTTCGTAAGGGAAAAACTGTTTTTT. The chain carries TRBV9 and TRBJ1-4; the D gene is possibly TRBD1 (6 bases). V lost 3 bases to trimming and J lost 8 bases, with 20 bases between them. Germline V CDR1 and CDR2: SGDLS, YYNGEE. CDR3 length: 16 residues.